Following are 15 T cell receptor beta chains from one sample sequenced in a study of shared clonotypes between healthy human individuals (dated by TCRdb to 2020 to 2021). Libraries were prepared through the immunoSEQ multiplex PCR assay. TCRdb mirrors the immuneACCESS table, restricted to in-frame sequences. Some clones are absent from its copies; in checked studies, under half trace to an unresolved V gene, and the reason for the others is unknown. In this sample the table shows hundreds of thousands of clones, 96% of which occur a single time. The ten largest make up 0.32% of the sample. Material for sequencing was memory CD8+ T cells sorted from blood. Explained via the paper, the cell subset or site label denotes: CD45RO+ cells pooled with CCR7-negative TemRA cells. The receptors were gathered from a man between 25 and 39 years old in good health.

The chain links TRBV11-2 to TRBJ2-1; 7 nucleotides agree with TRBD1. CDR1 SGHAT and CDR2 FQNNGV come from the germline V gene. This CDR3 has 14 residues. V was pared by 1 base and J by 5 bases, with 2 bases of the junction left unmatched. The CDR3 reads CASSLGQGDNEQFF. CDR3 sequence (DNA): TGTGCCAGCAGCTTAGGGCAGGGGGACAATGAGCAGTTCTTC.

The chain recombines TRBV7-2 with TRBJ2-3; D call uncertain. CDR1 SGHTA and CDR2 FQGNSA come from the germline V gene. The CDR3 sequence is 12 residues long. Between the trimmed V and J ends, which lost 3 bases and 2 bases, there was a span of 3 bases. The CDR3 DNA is TGTGCCAGCAGCTTCTACACAGATACGCAGTATTTT. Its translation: CASSFYTDTQYF.

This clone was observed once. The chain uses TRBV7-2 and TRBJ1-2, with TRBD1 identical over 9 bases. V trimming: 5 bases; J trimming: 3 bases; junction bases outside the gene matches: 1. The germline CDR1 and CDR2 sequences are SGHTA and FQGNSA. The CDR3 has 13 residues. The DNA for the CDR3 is TGTGCCAGCAGCCGGACAGGGGACTATGGCTACACCTTC. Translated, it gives CASSRTGDYGYTF.

The CDR3 DNA is TGCGCCAGCTCCCTGGAGGGATTCCAAGAGACCCAGTACTTC. Amino acid sequence: CASSLEGFQETQYF. The chain combines TRBV5-1 with TRBJ2-5; possible D gene TRBD2, 6 bases. The CDR3 runs 14 residues. V was pared by 7 bases and J by 1 base, with 14 bases between. CDR1 SGHRS and CDR2 YFSETQ come from the germline V gene.

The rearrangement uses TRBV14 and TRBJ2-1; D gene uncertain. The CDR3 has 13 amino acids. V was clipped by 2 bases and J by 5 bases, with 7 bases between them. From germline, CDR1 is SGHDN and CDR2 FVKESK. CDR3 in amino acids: CASSQILNNEQFF. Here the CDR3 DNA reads TGTGCCAGCAGCCAAATCCTAAACAATGAGCAGTTCTTC.

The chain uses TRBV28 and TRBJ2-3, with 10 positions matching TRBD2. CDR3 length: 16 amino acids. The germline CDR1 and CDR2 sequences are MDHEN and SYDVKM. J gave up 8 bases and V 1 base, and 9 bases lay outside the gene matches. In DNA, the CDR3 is TGTGCCAGCAGTTTATCGCTAGCGGGAGAAGGTAGTACGCAGTATTTT. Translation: CASSLSLAGEGSTQYF.

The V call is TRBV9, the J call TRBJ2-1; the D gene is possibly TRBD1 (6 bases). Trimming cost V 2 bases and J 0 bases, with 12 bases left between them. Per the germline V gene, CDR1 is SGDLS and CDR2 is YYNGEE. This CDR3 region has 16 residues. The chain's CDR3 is CASSVWGQGSYNEQFF. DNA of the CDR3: TGTGCCAGCAGCGTTTGGGGGCAGGGCTCCTACAATGAGCAGTTCTTC.

In DNA form, the CDR3 reads TGCGCCAGCAGCTCGGGACTAGCGGATCTCACAGATACGCAGTATTTT. It specifies CASSSGLADLTDTQYF. The chain carries TRBV5-1 and TRBJ2-3; 11 bases map to TRBD2. Germline V gene sequence: CDR1 SGHRS, CDR2 YFSETQ. The CDR3 runs 16 residues. J was trimmed by 2 bases and V by 3 bases; bases with no gene match: 5.

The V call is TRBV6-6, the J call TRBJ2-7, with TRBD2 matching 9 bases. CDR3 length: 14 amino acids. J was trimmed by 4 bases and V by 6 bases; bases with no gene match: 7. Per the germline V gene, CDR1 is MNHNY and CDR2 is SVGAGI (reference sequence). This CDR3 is CASRLAGVNYEQYF. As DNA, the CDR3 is TGTGCCAGCAGATTAGCGGGAGTAAATTACGAGCAGTACTTC.

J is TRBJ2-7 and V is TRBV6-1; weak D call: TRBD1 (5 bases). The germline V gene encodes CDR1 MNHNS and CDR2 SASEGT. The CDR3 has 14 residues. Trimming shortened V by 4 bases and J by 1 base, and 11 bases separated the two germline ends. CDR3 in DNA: TGTGCCAGCAGTGCCCTCCAGGGATCCTACGAGCAGTACTTC. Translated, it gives CASSALQGSYEQYF.

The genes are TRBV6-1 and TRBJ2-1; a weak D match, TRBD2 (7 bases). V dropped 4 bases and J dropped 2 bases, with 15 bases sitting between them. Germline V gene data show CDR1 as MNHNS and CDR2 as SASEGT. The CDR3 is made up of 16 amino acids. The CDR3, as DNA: TGTGCCAGCAGTGCTCTTCTAGGGGGGGCCTACAATGAGCAGTTCTTC. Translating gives CASSALLGGAYNEQFF.

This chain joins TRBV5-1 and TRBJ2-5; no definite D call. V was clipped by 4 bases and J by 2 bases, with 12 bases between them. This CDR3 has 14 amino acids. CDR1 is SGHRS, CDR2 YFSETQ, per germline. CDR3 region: CASSLGDPQETQYF. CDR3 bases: TGCGCCAGCAGCCTTGGTGATCCACAAGAGACCCAGTACTTC.

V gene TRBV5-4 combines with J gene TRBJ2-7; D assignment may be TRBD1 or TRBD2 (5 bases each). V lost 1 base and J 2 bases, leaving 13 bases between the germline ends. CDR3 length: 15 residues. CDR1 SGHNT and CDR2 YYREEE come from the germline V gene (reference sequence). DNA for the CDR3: TGTGCCAGCAGCTTGAGGGGAGAGGGCCCCTACGAGCAGTACTTC. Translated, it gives CASSLRGEGPYEQYF.

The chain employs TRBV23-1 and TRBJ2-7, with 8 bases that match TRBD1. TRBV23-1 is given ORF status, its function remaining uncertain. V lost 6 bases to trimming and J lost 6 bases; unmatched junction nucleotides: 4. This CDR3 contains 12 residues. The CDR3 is CASSRGRGEQYF. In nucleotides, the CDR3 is TGCGCCAGCAGCAGGGGGCGAGGCGAGCAGTACTTC.

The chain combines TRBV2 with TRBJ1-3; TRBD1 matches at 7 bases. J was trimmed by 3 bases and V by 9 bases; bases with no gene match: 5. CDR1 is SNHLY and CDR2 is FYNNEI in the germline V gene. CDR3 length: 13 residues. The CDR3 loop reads CARGQSGGNTIYF. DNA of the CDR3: TGTGCCAGGGGACAGAGCGGTGGAAACACCATATATTTT.